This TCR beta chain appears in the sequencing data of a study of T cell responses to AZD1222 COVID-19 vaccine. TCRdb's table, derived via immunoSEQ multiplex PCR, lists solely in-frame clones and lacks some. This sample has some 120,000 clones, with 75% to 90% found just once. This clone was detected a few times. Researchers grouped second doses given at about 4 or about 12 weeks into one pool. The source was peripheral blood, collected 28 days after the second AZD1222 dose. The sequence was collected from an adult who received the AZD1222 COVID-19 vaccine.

Here the CDR3 DNA reads TGCGCCAGCAGAGCTAGCGGGAGGGAGACCCAGTACTTC. It yields the protein CASRASGRETQYF. The V gene is TRBV10-2, the J gene TRBJ2-5, with 11 bases matching TRBD2. This CDR3 region has 13 residues. V dropped 6 bases and J dropped 5; count of bases not matched to a gene: 2. Looked up from germline, CDR1 is WSHSY and CDR2 is SAAADI.